Below are 23 T cell receptor beta chains sequenced from a single sample in a study of T cell clonality in common variable immunodeficiency. TCRdb keeps only in-frame clones here, not all; method: immunoSEQ multiplex PCR. The repertoire shows tens of thousands of clones, none seen only once; the top ten take about 13%. Specimen: peripheral blood mononuclear cells. These receptors all stem from a person aged 18 to 75 in good health.

This clone has a count of ten or more. The read gets to within 3 residues of the CDR3 end, and the germline J gene fills in the rest. The chain is built from TRBV6-2 or TRBV6-3 and TRBJ2-2, with D unclear. The CDR3 contains 14 residues. Per germline, CDR1 MNHEY and CDR2 SVGEGT. V lost 2 bases and J lost 7, with 11 bases in between. This CDR3 is CASSYPDSGGELFF. CDR3 DNA (partial): TGTGCCAGCAGTTACCCCGACTCCGGCGGGGAG.

This clone was observed many times. The read falls 3 residues short of the CDR3 end, and the missing part is taken from the germline J gene. The chain is built from TRBV18 and TRBJ2-3; no firm D call. The CDR3 has 14 residues. V gave up 3 bases and J gave up 2 bases, with 9 bases separating them. In germline, CDR1 is KGHSH, CDR2 LQKENI. CDR3 amino acids: CASSPSRNTDTQYF. The part of the CDR3 DNA that was read is TGTGCCAGCTCACCTTCGCGGAACACAGATACG. Variable domain in full (rest from reference TRBV18 and TRBJ2-3): NAGVMQNPRHLVRRRGQEARLRCSPMKGHSHVYWYRQLPEEGLKFMVYLQKENIIDESGMPKERFSAEFPKEGPSILRIQQVVRGDSAAYFCASSPSRNTDTQYFGPGTRLTVL.

This clone was picked up many times. Read data end 3 residues before the CDR3 end; the end is taken from the germline J gene. The V gene is TRBV20-1, the J gene TRBJ2-5; 7 bases match TRBD1. Germline CDR1 DFQATT, CDR2 SNEGSKA (reference sequence). J gave up 2 bases and V 4 bases, and 1 base lay outside the gene matches. The CDR3 is 12 residues long. The CDR3 is CSANRGQETQYF. CDR3 bases read: TGCAGTGCTAACAGGGGTCAAGAGACC.

This clone was found many times. Read data end 3 residues before the CDR3 end; the end is taken from the germline J gene. J is TRBJ1-4 and V is TRBV5-4; 7 bases align to TRBD1. Germline lookup yields CDR1 SGHNT and CDR2 YYREEE (reference sequence). There are 14 residues in the CDR3. The V segment lost 5 bases and the J segment 6 bases; nucleotides outside the gene matches: 7. CDR3 in amino acids: CASRHGTADEKLFF. The CDR3 DNA, read in part, is TGTGCCAGCAGGCACGGGACAGCTGATGAAAAA. The full variable domain, completed using reference TRBV5-4 and TRBJ1-4, is ETGVTQSPTHLIKTRGQQVTLRCSSQSGHNTVSWYQQALGQGPQFIFQYYREEENGRGNFPPRFSGLQFPNYSSELNVNALELDDSALYLCASRHGTADEKLFFGSGTQLSVL.

This clone was counted at least ten times. The CDR3 end is not reached by the read, which stops 3 residues before it; the germline J gene fills it in. The chain combines TRBV18 with TRBJ1-1; D might be TRBD1 (6 bases). This CDR3 is built from 13 residues. CDR1 and CDR2 from the germline V gene are KGHSH and LQKENI. The part of the CDR3 DNA that was read is TGTGCCAGCTCAACACAAGGGGACACACAA. Residues: CASSTQGDTQ. The whole CDR3 region reads CASSTQGDTQAFF. The full variable domain, completed using reference TRBV18 and TRBJ1-1, is NAGVMQNPRHLVRRRGQEARLRCSPMKGHSHVYWYRQLPEEGLKFMVYLQKENIIDESGMPKERFSAEFPKEGPSILRIQQVVRGDSAAYFCASSTQGDTQAFFGQGTRLTVV.

This clone has a count of ten or more. The read is 3 residues too short to cover the CDR3 end, so that end is filled in from the germline J gene. V usage is TRBV5-5 and J usage is TRBJ1-2; D possibly corresponds to TRBD1 (5 bases). Germline assignment: CDR1 SGHKS and CDR2 YYEKEE (reference sequence). The CDR3 runs 15 residues. The part of the CDR3 DNA that was read is TGTGCCAGCAGCTTGGGTCCGCAGGGAGGGGTCGGC. It specifies CASSLGPQGGVG. The full CDR3 reads CASSLGPQGGVGYTF.

This clone was observed many times. Read data end 3 residues before the CDR3 end; the end is taken from the germline J gene. V usage is TRBV20-1 and J usage is TRBJ2-7; D not resolved. The germline V gene has CDR1 DFQATT and CDR2 SNEGSKA (reference sequence). The CDR3 has 12 amino acids. Trimming left V 3 bases short and J 5 bases short, with 11 bases between. CDR3 bases read: TGCAGTGCTAGGCCCCTAGTCAACGAG. Translating gives CSARPLVNE. The whole CDR3 protein reads CSARPLVNEQYF.

This clone was detected ten times or more. Coverage ceases 3 residues before the CDR3 finishes, and the germline J gene fills in the end. J is TRBJ1-6 and V is TRBV5-1; no definite D call. Germline V gene sequence: CDR1 SGHRS, CDR2 YFSETQ. The CDR3 sequence is 15 residues long. V lost 0 bases, J lost 8 bases, and 12 bases lay in between. CDR3 residues: CASSLAQLPYSPLHF. The sequenced CDR3 bases are TGCGCCAGCAGCTTGGCACAGCTTCCCTATTCACCC.

This clone was seen ten or more times. The read stops 3 residues short of the end of the CDR3; the missing end is completed from the germline J gene. V usage is TRBV18 and J usage is TRBJ2-3; TRBD2 matches at 8 bases. The CDR3 runs 15 residues. V lost 6 bases to trimming and J lost 2 bases; unmatched junction nucleotides: 7. Germline V CDR1 and CDR2: KGHSH, LQKENI. The CDR3 DNA, read in part, is TGTGCCAGCTCTCTCGGGACTAGGGACACAGATACG. Residues: CASSLGTRDTDT. The complete CDR3 reads CASSLGTRDTDTQYF.

This clone was recorded at least ten times. The CDR3 is cut off 3 residues early in the read; its end comes from the germline J gene. V usage is TRBV5-1 and J usage is TRBJ2-1; D unclear. CDR1 SGHRS and CDR2 YFSETQ come from the germline V gene. The V gene lost 4 bases and the J gene lost 8 bases, with 16 bases spanning the gap. The CDR3 is 14 amino acids. The CDR3 DNA, read in part, is TGCGCCAGCAGCCCGGTGGTAGCTCCGGATGAG. It is translated as CASSPVVAPDE. In full, the CDR3 is CASSPVVAPDEQFF.

The table lists this clone with many counts. Coverage ceases 3 residues before the CDR3 finishes, and the germline J gene fills in the end. The chain joins TRBV5-1 to TRBJ1-1; 7 bases fit TRBD1. CDR1 and CDR2 from the germline V gene are SGHRS and YFSETQ. The CDR3 totals 12 residues. The sequenced CDR3 bases are TGCGCCAGCAGCCCGGCCGGGACAGAC. Amino acids: CASSPAGTD. The complete CDR3 reads CASSPAGTDAFF.

In this sample, this clone turned up many times. Read coverage stops 3 residues before the CDR3 terminus; the germline J gene supplies the remainder. The gene calls are TRBV20-1 and TRBJ1-1; D gene unclear. This CDR3 comprises 11 residues. Germline assignment: CDR1 DFQATT and CDR2 SNEGSKA (reference sequence). Trimming removed 6 bases from V and 7 bases from J, with 12 bases in between. The sequenced part of the CDR3 DNA is TGCAGTGCGCCATCTAAATATGAA. Translating gives CSAPSKYE. The CDR3, in full, reads CSAPSKYEAFF.

In its sample, this clone was seen many times. The CDR3 extends 3 residues past the end of the read, so its final part is completed from the germline J gene. The V gene is TRBV7-3, the J gene TRBJ2-2; TRBD1 is a possible D gene (6 bases). Germline V gene lookup returns CDR1 SGHTA and CDR2 FQGTGA. The CDR3 sequence is 14 residues long. Trimming cost V 5 bases and J 5 bases, with 12 bases left between them. CDR3 DNA, as far as it was read: TGTGCCAGCAGCCCCCCAGGGGTTACCGGGGAG. Its protein product is CASSPPGVTGE. The complete CDR3 protein is CASSPPGVTGELFF.

In this sample, this clone turned up many times. Coverage ceases 3 residues before the CDR3 finishes, and the germline J gene fills in the end. The gene calls are TRBV13 and TRBJ2-1; 13 bases line up with TRBD2. The length of the CDR3 is 16 residues. Losses at the gene ends were 3 bases for V and 7 bases for J; bases not matched to a gene: 6. The germline gives CDR1 PRHDT, CDR2 FYEKMQ (reference sequence). CDR3 DNA (partial): TGTGCCAGCAGCTTCGGGACTAGCGGGGAATATAATGAG. Encoded protein: CASSFGTSGEYNE. From start to end, the CDR3 is CASSFGTSGEYNEQFF.

This clone came up many times. Read data end 3 residues before the CDR3 end; the end is taken from the germline J gene. The rearrangement joins TRBV19 to TRBJ2-1, with TRBD1 as a possible D gene (6 bases). The CDR3 covers 12 residues. Germline lookup yields CDR1 LNHDA and CDR2 SQIVND (reference sequence). The V gene lost 5 bases and the J gene lost 9 bases, with 11 bases spanning the gap. The CDR3 sequence is CASSRTAFEQFF. Incomplete CDR3 DNA: TGTGCCAGTAGTCGGACAGCCTTTGAG.

In this sample, this clone turned up a few times. The observed sequence ends 3 residues before the CDR3 terminus, with the missing tail filled in from the germline J gene. The chain is built from TRBV7-9 and TRBJ2-2; tentative D call: TRBD2 (5 bases). The V gene's germline CDR1 is SEHNR and CDR2 FQNEAQ (reference sequence). The CDR3 length is 15 residues. V was clipped by 1 base and J by 6 bases, with 12 bases between them. CDR3 residues: CASSLEGSGAGELFF. The CDR3 bases that were read are TGTGCCAGCAGCTTAGAGGGCTCCGGGGCCGGGGAG.

Comments on this clone: Read data end 3 residues before the CDR3 end; the end is taken from the germline J gene. V is TRBV19 and J is TRBJ1-5; D perhaps matches TRBD1 (5 bases). Germline V gene sequence: CDR1 LNHDA, CDR2 SQIVND (reference sequence). The CDR3 is 13 amino acids. Trimming removed 10 bases from V and 2 bases from J, with 12 bases in between. CDR3 bases read: TGTGCCACCCTCCCGGGGGGCAATCAGCCC. As protein: CATLPGGNQP. The full CDR3 is CATLPGGNQPQHF.

This clone was seen ten or more times. The read gets to within 3 residues of the CDR3 end, and the germline J gene fills in the rest. The rearrangement joins TRBV7-3 to TRBJ1-6; D gene unclear. There are 14 residues in the CDR3. V lost 5 bases to trimming and J lost 9 bases, with 14 bases between them. Looked up from germline, CDR1 is SGHTA and CDR2 is FQGTGA. The CDR3 loop is CASSRTFRGSPLHF. The CDR3 bases that were read are TGTGCCAGCAGCCGGACCTTCCGGGGTTCACCC.

This clone was counted ten times or more. The sequenced fragment ends 3 residues before the CDR3 boundary, so the rest is inferred from the germline J gene. The V and J genes are TRBV19 and TRBJ1-1; TRBD1 is a possible D gene (5 bases). Trimming took off 5 bases at V and 1 base at J, with 20 bases between the two ends. The CDR3 runs to 17 residues. CDR1 and CDR2 from the germline V gene are LNHDA and SQIVND (reference sequence). The CDR3 bases that were read are TGTGCCAGTAGTCCCATACCCCAGACAGTACCGAACACTGAA. Residues: CASSPIPQTVPNTE. The whole CDR3 protein reads CASSPIPQTVPNTEAFF.

This clone was observed many times. The CDR3 end falls 3 residues outside the read, so it is completed with the germline J gene. The chain joins TRBV5-1 to TRBJ1-3; D is unclear. The germline V and J ends were trimmed by 0 bases and 0 bases, with 13 bases remaining between them. Per the germline V gene, CDR1 is SGHRS and CDR2 is YFSETQ. This CDR3 spans 17 amino acids. Incomplete CDR3 DNA: TGCGCCAGCAGCTTGGTTTCGACACCAAGCTCTGGAAACACC. Translating gives CASSLVSTPSSGNT. The CDR3 reads in full as CASSLVSTPSSGNTIYF.

This clone was counted ten times or more. The read terminates 3 residues before the CDR3 end, so the remaining end is supplied by the germline J gene. This chain joins TRBV2 and TRBJ1-2, with D unresolved. The CDR3 contains 12 residues. Germline assignment: CDR1 SNHLY and CDR2 FYNNEI. CDR3 bases read: TGTGCCAGCAGTCCCGAGCAGGCCCGC. This translates into CASSPEQAR. The complete CDR3 sequence is CASSPEQARYTF.

This clone was recorded many times. The CDR3 goes on 3 residues after the read ends, and that part is filled in from the germline J gene. The genes are TRBV30 and TRBJ2-7; D remains ambiguous. CDR3 length equals 11 residues. In germline, CDR1 is GTSNPN, CDR2 SVGIG (reference sequence). The V end lost 3 bases, the J end lost 1 base, and 4 bases lay between the germline ends. The CDR3: CAWRTSYEQYF. Partial CDR3 DNA: TGTGCCTGGAGGACATCCTACGAG.

This clone was observed at least ten times. The CDR3 end is not reached by the read, which stops 3 residues before it; the germline J gene fills it in. V and J are TRBV20-1 and TRBJ2-3; D is uncertain. Deletions cut 3 bases from V and 6 bases from J, with 7 bases between. The CDR3 runs 11 residues. Germline-derived CDR1 and CDR2 are DFQATT and SNEGSKA (reference sequence). CDR3 DNA (partial): TGCAGTGCTAGTCTCGCGGATACG. It yields the protein CSASLADT. The entire CDR3 reads CSASLADTQYF.